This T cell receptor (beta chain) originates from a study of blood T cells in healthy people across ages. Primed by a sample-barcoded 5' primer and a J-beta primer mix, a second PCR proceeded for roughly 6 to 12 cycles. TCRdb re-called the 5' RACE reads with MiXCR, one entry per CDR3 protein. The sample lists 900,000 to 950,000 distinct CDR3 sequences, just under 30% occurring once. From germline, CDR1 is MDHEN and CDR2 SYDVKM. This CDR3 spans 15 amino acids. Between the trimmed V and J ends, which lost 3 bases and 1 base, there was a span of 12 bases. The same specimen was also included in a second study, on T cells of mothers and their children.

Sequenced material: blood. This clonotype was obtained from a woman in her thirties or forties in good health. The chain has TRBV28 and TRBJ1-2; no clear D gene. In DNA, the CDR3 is TGTGCCAGCAGTTTTGAGGACCGACATAACTATGGCTACACCTTC. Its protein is CASSFEDRHNYGYTF.